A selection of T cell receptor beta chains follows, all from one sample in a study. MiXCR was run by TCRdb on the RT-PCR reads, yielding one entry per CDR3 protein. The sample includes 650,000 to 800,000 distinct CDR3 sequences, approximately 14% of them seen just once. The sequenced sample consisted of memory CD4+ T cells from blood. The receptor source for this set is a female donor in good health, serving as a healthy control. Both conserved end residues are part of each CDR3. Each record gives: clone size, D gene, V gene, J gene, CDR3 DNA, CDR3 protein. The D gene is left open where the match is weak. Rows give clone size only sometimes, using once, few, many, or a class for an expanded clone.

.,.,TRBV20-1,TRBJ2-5,TGCAGTGCTAGGCCCGATCCAGGGGGGGAGACCCAGTACTTC,CSARPDPGGETQYF
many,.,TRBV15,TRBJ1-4,TGTGCCACCAGCAGAGATACAGGCAATAATGAAAAACTGTTTTTT,CATSRDTGNNEKLFF
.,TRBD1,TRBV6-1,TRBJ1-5,TGTGCCAGCATCGCAGGACAGGGTTGGGGCAATCAGCCCCAGCATTTT,CASIAGQGWGNQPQHF
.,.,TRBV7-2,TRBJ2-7,TGTGCCAGCACCTTAGGTAACCCAGGGGACTCCTACGAGCAGTACTTC,CASTLGNPGDSYEQYF
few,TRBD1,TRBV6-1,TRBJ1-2,TGTGCCAGCACCTGGACAGGCTCCCTTGGCTACACCTTC,CASTWTGSLGYTF
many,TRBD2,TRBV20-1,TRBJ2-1,TGCAGTGCTAGAAGAACTAGCGGGAACTACAATGAGCAGTTCTTC,CSARRTSGNYNEQFF
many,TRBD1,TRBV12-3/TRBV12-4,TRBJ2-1,TGTGCCAGCAGTCGGACAGGGGGCTCTTACAATGAGCAGTTCTTC,CASSRTGGSYNEQFF
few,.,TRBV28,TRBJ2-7,TGTGCCAGCAGTTTTCAATGGGGAACCTACGAGCAGTACTTC,CASSFQWGTYEQYF
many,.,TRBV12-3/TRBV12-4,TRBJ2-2,TGTGCCAGTCGCCCCCGACAATCCGGGGAGCTGTTTTTT,CASRPRQSGELFF
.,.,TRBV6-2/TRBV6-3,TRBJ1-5,TGTGCCAGCGGCTTCTGGAGCAATCAGCCCCAGCATTTT,CASGFWSNQPQHF
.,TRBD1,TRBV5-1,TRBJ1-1,TGCGCCAGCAGTTTTCAGACAGGGGAGAACACTGAAGCTTTCTTT,CASSFQTGENTEAFF
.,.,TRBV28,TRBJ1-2,TGTGCCAGCAGTATGACCAGGGGCTACTATGGCTACACCTTC,CASSMTRGYYGYTF
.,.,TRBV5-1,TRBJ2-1,TGCGCCAGCAGCTTGGCCGGACTGCAGGAGCAGTTCTTC,CASSLAGLQEQFF
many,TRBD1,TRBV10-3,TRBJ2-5,TGTGCCATCAGTGAGTCGAAAACAGGGGGTGAAGAGACCCAGTACTTC,CAISESKTGGEETQYF
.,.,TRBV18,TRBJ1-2,TGTGCCAGCTCGGAGGGGATCTATGGCTACACCTTC,CASSEGIYGYTF
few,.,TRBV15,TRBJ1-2,TGTGCCACCAGCAGAGTGACAGCGAACTATGGCTACACCTTC,CATSRVTANYGYTF
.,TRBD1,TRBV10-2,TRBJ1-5,TGCGCCAGCAGTGAGTCGACAGGGATTCAGCCCCAGCATTTT,CASSESTGIQPQHF
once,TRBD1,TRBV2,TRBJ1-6,TGTGCCAGCAGGCAGGGGGCCTCATATAATTCACCCCTCCACTTT,CASRQGASYNSPLHF
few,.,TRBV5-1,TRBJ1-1,TGCGCCAGCAGTGCGGGGACCCTAGTTGGGGCTGAAGCTTTCTTT,CASSAGTLVGAEAFF
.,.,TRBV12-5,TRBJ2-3,TGTGCTAGTGGCCCAGGGGGACTATTAAGCACAGATACGCAGTATTTT,CASGPGGLLSTDTQYF
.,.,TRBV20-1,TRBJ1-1,TGCAGTGCTAGGGACATGAAGAACACTGAAGCTTTCTTT,CSARDMKNTEAFF
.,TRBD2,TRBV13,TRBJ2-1,TGTGCCAGCAGCCCAGCGGGAGGGATCAATGAGCAGTTCTTC,CASSPAGGINEQFF
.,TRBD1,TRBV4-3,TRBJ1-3,TGCGCCAGCAGCCAAGGCCCGACAGGGCCGGGAAACACCATATATTTT,CASSQGPTGPGNTIYF
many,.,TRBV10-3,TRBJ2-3,TGTGCCATCAGTGAGCCCATGGACTTAGGGACAGATACGCAGTATTTT,CAISEPMDLGTDTQYF
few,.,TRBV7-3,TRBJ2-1,TGTGCCAGCAGCCCTAGGGTGGGTGAGCACAATGAGCAGTTCTTC,CASSPRVGEHNEQFF
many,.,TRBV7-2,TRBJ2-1,TGTGCCAGCAGCTCGACAGCGAACAATGAGCAGTTCTTC,CASSSTANNEQFF
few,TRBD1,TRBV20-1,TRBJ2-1,TGCAGTGCTAGAGGAGGGACAGGGGCAAGCTCCTACAATGAGCAGTTCTTC,CSARGGTGASSYNEQFF
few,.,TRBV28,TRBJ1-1,TGTGCCAGCAGTTTATTCAGCGGGACGGCCCAGGGAGCTTTCTTT,CASSLFSGTAQGAFF
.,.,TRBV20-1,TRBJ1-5,TGCAGTGCTACCCCGACTAACGACAAGAGGGCGAATCAGCCCCAGCATTTT,CSATPTNDKRANQPQHF
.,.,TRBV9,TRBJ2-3,TGTGCCAGCAGCGTAGCTCCAAGGGCGGGCGCAGATACGCAGTATTTT,CASSVAPRAGADTQYF
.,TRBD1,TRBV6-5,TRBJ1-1,TGTGCCAGCAGTTACTCGGTGGTGGGACAGTTCGCTTTCTTT,CASSYSVVGQFAFF
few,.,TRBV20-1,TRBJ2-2,TGCAGTGCTAGCGCGGAAAACACCGGGGAGCTGTTTTTT,CSASAENTGELFF
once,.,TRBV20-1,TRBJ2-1,TGCAGTGCTAGTGCCCCACGGGAGCAGTTCTTC,CSASAPREQFF
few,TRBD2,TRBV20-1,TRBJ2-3,TGCAGTGCTAGTCGGGATAGCGGGACAGATACGCAGTATTTT,CSASRDSGTDTQYF
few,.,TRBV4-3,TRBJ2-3,TGCGCCAGCAGCCAATTGGGTATTGGCACAGATACGCAGTATTTT,CASSQLGIGTDTQYF
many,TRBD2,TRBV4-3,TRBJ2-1,TGCGCCAGCAGCCCCGCCCGGGGACTAGCGGGGGAATACAATGAGCAGTTCTTC,CASSPARGLAGEYNEQFF
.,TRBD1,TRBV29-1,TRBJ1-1,TGCAGCGTTGCCGGCGGACAGGGGGCTTTTTTGAACACTGAAGCTTTCTTT,CSVAGGQGAFLNTEAFF
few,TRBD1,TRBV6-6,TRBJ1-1,TGTGCCAGCAGTTACGGTGGGACAGGGGGTCAGGAAGCTTTCTTT,CASSYGGTGGQEAFF
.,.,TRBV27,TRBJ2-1,TGTGCCAGCAGTTTTCTCCCAGCGGATAGGGATGAGCAGTTCTTC,CASSFLPADRDEQFF
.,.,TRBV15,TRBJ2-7,TGTGCCACCAGCAGAGAGGCACAGGGGAGCGGGGAGCAGTACTTC,CATSREAQGSGEQYF
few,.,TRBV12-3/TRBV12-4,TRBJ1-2,TGTGCCAGCAGTTCGTGGACAGTTTCTAACTATGGCTACACCTTC,CASSSWTVSNYGYTF
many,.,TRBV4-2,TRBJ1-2,TGTGCCAGCAGCCAAGATTTTCGCCCCGGACACGAGCTTAACTATGGCTACACCTTC,CASSQDFRPGHELNYGYTF